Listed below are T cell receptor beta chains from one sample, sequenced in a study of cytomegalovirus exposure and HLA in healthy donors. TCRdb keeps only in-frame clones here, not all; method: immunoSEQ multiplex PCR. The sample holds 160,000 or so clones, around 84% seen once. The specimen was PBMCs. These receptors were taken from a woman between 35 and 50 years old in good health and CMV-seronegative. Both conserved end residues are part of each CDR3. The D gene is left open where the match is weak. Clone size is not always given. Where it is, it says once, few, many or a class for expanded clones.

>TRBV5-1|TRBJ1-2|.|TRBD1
TGCGCCAGCAATCCGACAGGGTCCGTAAGCGGCTACACCTTC
CASNPTGSVSGYTF
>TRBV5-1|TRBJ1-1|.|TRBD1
TGCGCCAGCAGCTTGTGGGAATTAGGAGGGGGCGAAGCTTTCTTT
CASSLWELGGGEAFF
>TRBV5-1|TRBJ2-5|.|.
TGCGCCAGCAGCTTGAGGAGTGGATTAGAGACCCAGTACTTC
CASSLRSGLETQYF
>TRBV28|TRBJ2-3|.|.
TGTGCCAGCAGCGACGCCGGGACCGGGGGTAGAGATACGCAGTATTTT
CASSDAGTGGRDTQYF
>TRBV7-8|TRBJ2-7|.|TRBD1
TGTGCCAGCAGCTTAGAAGGCAGGGGGATCTACGAGCAGTACTTC
CASSLEGRGIYEQYF
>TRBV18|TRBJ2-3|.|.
TGTGCCAGCTCACCACCGAGCGTTAGGACAGATACGCAGTATTTT
CASSPPSVRTDTQYF
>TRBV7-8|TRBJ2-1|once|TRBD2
TGTGCCAGCCAAAGCCCCGCCGGGGGGGTAAAGTACAATGAGCAGTTCTTC
CASQSPAGGVKYNEQFF
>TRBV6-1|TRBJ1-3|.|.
TGTGCCAGCAGTGAAACGGGGTTCCCGGCGTACACCATATATTTT
CASSETGFPAYTIYF
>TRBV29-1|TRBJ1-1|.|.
TGCAGCGCCAGACAGGACTTGAACACTGAAGCTTTCTTT
CSARQDLNTEAFF
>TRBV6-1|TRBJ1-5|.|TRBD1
TGTGCCAGCAGAGGGACAGGGATGGAACAGCCCCAGCATTTT
CASRGTGMEQPQHF
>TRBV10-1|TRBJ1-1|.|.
TGCGCCAGCAGTGAGGATATGAGCACTGAAGCTTTCTTT
CASSEDMSTEAFF
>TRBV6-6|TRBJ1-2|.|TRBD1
TGTGCCAGCAGCGAAAGGACAGGGGTAATGTCTAGCTACACCTTC
CASSERTGVMSSYTF
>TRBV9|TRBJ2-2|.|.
TGTGCCAGCAGCGTAGATAGAAACACCGGGGAGCTGTTTTTT
CASSVDRNTGELFF
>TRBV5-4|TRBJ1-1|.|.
TGTGCCAGCAGCCCCCCCCGCCCGGGGGACACTGAAGCTTTCTTT
CASSPPRPGDTEAFF
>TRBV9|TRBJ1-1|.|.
TGTGCCAGCAGCCTACCCAATGTGAACACTGAAGCTTTCTTT
CASSLPNVNTEAFF
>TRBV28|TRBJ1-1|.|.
TGTGCCAGCAGTCTACTGGACAGATACACTGAAGCTTTCTTT
CASSLLDRYTEAFF
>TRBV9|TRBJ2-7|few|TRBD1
TGTGCCAGCAGCCCTAACAGGGGGAGCTGGTACGAGCAGTACTTC
CASSPNRGSWYEQYF
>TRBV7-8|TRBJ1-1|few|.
TGTGCCAGCAGCGTAGGACTCTCGAACACTGAAGCTTTCTTT
CASSVGLSNTEAFF
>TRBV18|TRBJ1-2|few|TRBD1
TGTGCCAGCTCACCACGAGGACAGGGATATGGCTACACCTTC
CASSPRGQGYGYTF
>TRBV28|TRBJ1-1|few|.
TGTGCCAGCAGTGCAACCTACAGGGCTCTAGGAGCTTTCTTT
CASSATYRALGAFF
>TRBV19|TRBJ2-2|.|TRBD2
TGTGCCAGTAGTAGAGGTGGGACTAGCCAGAACACCGGGGAGCTGTTTTTT
CASSRGGTSQNTGELFF
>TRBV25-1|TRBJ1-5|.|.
TGTGCCAGCTCGGGAGGGGCCGCAAATCAGCCCCAGCATTTT
CASSGGAANQPQHF
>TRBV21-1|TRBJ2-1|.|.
TGTGCCAGCACTACGGACAGGGGGCCGTACAATGAGCAGTTCTTC
CASTTDRGPYNEQFF
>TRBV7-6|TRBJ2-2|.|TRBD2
TGTGCCAGCAGCTGGGGACTAGCGGGGGGCACCGGGGAGCTGTTTTTT
CASSWGLAGGTGELFF
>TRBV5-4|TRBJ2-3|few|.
TGTGCCAGCAGCTTGGATCTTACAGGGAGCACAGATACGCAGTATTTT
CASSLDLTGSTDTQYF
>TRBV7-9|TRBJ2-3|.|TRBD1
TGTGCCAGCAGCCGATGGAGTCCCCGGGGACAGGGGTTCACAGATACGCAGTATTTT
CASSRWSPRGQGFTDTQYF
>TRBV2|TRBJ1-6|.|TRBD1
TGTGCCAGCATTCAACAGGGGCTCCAGGGGTCACCCCTCCACTTT
CASIQQGLQGSPLHF
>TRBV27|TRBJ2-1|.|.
TGTGCCAGCAGGTCTCAGGGTTGGAGGGGTAATGAGCAGTTCTTC
CASRSQGWRGNEQFF
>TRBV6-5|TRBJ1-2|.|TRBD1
TGTGCCAGCAGTGCCGGGACAGGGGGCATGGGCTACACCTTC
CASSAGTGGMGYTF
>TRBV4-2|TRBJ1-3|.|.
TGTGCCAGCAGCCAAGAGTTAACCGGGACAACCGGAAACACCATATATTTT
CASSQELTGTTGNTIYF
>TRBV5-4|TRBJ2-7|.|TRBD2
TGTGCCAGCAGCTTGGGGGTACTAGCGGTATACGAGCAGTACTTC
CASSLGVLAVYEQYF
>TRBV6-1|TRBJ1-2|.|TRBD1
TGTGCCAGCATACAGGGGCCATCTAACTATGGCTACACCTTC
CASIQGPSNYGYTF
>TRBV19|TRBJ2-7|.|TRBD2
TGTGCCAGAGAGGGGCTAGCGGTGACCTACGAGCAGTACTTC
CAREGLAVTYEQYF
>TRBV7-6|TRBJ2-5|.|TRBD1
TGTGCCAGCAGCTTAGAGGGGCGACAGGGACCCCTTGGGGAGACCCAGTACTTC
CASSLEGRQGPLGETQYF
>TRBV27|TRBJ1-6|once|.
TGTGCCAGCAAATTCGGCGGGAATTCACCCCTCCACTTT
CASKFGGNSPLHF
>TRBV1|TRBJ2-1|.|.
TGCACCAGCAGCCAAGACAATCCAGCGGGACAAGGTTACAATGAGCAGTTCTTC
CTSSQDNPAGQGYNEQFF
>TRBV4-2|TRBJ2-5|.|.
TGTGCCAGCAGCACCGGAGGGGAGACCCAGTACTTC
CASSTGGETQYF
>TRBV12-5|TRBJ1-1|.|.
TGTGCTAGTGGTTTGGCGGTCAGGGCGACTGAAGCTTTCTTT
CASGLAVRATEAFF
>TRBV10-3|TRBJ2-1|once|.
TGTGCCATCAGTGACACAGGAACCCACAATGAGCAGTTCTTC
CAISDTGTHNEQFF
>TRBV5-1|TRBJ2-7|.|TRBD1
TGCGCCAGCAGCTTCCCAACGACAGGCCAGGGGGCCGACTACGAGCAGTACTTC
CASSFPTTGQGADYEQYF
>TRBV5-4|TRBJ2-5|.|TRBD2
TGTGCCAGCACTAAAACGAAATTCGGACTAGGAACGGCCCAGTACTTC
CASTKTKFGLGTAQYF
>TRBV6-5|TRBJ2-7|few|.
TGTGCCAGCAGCCGGGCTAGCGCCTACGAGCAGTACTTC
CASSRASAYEQYF
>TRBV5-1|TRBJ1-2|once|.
TGCGCCAGCAGCCTCGACAGAGTCAACTATGGCTACACCTTC
CASSLDRVNYGYTF
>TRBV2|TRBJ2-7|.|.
TGTGCCAGCAGTGGCGACAGCTACGAGCAGTACTTC
CASSGDSYEQYF
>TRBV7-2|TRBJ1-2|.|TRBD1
TGTGCCAGCAGCTTTGCCGGGACAGGGGACGGCTACACCTTC
CASSFAGTGDGYTF
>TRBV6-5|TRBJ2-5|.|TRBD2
TGTGCCAGCAGCCATAGCGGGGGGGCAGGAGAGACCCAGTACTTC
CASSHSGGAGETQYF
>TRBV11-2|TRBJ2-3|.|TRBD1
TGTGCCAGCAGCCAGTCAGGGGGCCCAGATACGCAGTATTTT
CASSQSGGPDTQYF
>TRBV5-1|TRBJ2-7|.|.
TGCGCCAGCAGCTTGGGGTTGGTGCTAGAGAAATACGAGCAGTACTTC
CASSLGLVLEKYEQYF
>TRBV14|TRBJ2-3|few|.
TGTGCCAGCAGCCGCCCTATCCGTAGCACAGATACGCAGTATTTT
CASSRPIRSTDTQYF
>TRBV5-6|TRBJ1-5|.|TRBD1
TGTGCCAGCAGCTCCCGGGACAGGGGGCTTCAGCCCCAGCATTTT
CASSSRDRGLQPQHF
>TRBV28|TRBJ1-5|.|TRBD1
TGTGCCAGCACCATTCTTGGACAGGGTGTTCAGCCCCAGCATTTT
CASTILGQGVQPQHF
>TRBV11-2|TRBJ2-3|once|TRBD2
TGTGCCAGCAGCTTTTCGGGGGGTCCAGATACGCAGTATTTT
CASSFSGGPDTQYF
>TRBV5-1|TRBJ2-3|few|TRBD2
TGCGCCAGCAGCTTGACACCGGGGGGAGATACGCAGTATTTT
CASSLTPGGDTQYF
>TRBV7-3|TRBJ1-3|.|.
TGTGCCAGCAGCTTAACGGGAGGATCTGGAAACACCATATATTTT
CASSLTGGSGNTIYF
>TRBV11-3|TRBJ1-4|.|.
TGTGCCAGCAGCTCGACAAGTAATGAAAAACTGTTTTTT
CASSSTSNEKLFF
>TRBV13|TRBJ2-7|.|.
TGTGCCAGCAGCTTAGGGGCGGGGCGGAGCTCCTACGAGCAGTACTTC
CASSLGAGRSSYEQYF
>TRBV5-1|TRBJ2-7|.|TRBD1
TGCGCCAGCAGCTTGGGAGGGACAGGGTCACCCTACGAGCAGTACTTC
CASSLGGTGSPYEQYF
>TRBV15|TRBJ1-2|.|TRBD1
TGTGCCACCAGCAGAGGGGGGGGACAGGGGAGCTATGGCTACACCTTC
CATSRGGGQGSYGYTF
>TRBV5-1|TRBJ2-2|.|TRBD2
TGCGCCAGCAGCCCCTCTCGGGGGGGCGCGAACACCGGGGAGCTGTTTTTT
CASSPSRGGANTGELFF
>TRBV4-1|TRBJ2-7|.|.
TGCGCCAGCAGCCAAGTGGGGGCTCACTACGAGCAGTACTTC
CASSQVGAHYEQYF